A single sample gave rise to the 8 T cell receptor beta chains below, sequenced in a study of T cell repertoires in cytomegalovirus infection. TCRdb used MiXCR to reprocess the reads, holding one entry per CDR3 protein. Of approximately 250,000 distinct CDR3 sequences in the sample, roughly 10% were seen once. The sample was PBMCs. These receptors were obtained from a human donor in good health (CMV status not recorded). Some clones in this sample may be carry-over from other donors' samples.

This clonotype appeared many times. The CDR3 DNA follows: TGCGCCAGCAGCCTCGGGACAGGGGTTGGGTGGAATCAGCCCCAGCATTTT. Translating gives CASSLGTGVGWNQPQHF. The chain is built from TRBV5-1 and TRBJ1-5; 10 bases agree with TRBD1. J gave up 4 bases and V 4 bases, and 11 bases lay outside the gene matches. The CDR3 length is 17 residues. Per the germline V gene, CDR1 is SGHRS and CDR2 is YFSETQ.

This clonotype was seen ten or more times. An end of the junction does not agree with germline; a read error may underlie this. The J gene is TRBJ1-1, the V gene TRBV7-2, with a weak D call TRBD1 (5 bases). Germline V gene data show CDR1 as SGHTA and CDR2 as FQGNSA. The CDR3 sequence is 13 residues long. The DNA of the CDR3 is TGTGCCAGCAGCTCGCAGGGCCTAACTGGAGCTTTCTTT. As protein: CASSSQGLTGAFF.

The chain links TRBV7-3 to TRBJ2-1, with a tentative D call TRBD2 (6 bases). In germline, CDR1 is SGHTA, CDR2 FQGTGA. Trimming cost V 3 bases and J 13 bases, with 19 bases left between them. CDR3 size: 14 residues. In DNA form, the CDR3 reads TGTGCCAGCAGCTTCGGGAGAGACGTCCAATACCAGTTCTTC. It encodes CASSFGRDVQYQFF.

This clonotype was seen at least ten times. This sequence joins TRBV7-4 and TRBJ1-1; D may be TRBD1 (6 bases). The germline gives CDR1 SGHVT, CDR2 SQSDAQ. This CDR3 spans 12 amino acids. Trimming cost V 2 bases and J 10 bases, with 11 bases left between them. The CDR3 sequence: CASSLKSGAAFF. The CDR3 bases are TGTGCCAGCAGCTTAAAGTCAGGGGCAGCTTTCTTT.

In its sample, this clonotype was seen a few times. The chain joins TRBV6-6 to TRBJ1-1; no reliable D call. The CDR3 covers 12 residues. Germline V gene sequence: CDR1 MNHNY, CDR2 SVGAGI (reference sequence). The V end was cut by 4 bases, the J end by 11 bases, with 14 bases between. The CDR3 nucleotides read TGTGCCAGCAGTTCCCAGGTGAATGAGGCTTTCTTT. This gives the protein CASSSQVNEAFF.

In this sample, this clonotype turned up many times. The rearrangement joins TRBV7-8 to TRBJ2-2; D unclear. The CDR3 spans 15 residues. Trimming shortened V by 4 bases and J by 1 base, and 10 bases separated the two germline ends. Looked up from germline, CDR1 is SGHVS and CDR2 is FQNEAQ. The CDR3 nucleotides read TGTGCCAGCAGCTCCTACAGTGTGAACACCGGGGAGCTGTTTTTT. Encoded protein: CASSSYSVNTGELFF.

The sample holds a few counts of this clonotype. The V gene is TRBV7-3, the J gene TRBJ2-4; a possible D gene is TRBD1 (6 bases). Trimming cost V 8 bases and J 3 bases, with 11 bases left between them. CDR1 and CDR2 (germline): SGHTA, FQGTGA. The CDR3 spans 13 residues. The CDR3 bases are TGTGCCAGCGGTCCAGGGGACAAAAACATTCAGTACTTC. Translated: CASGPGDKNIQYF.

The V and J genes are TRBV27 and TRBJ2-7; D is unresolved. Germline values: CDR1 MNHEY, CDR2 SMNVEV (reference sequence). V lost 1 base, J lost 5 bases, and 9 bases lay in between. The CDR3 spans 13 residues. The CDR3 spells CASSLWGSNEQYF. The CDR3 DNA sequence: TGTGCCAGCAGTTTATGGGGTAGCAACGAGCAGTACTTC.